Sequencing of this T cell receptor (beta chain) was carried out in a study of CD8 T cells in ankylosing spondylitis (dated by TCRdb to about 2017). About the study as a whole: T cell receptor beta repertoires were profiled in healthy donors and ankylosing spondylitis patients so that disease-linked TCR variants could be found. In total, the full study cohort was made up of some 100 healthy donors and some 26 ankylosing spondylitis patients. Samples of peripheral blood were taken, and for ankylosing spondylitis patients, synovial fluid was collected as well.

This clonotype was counted at least ten times. Its antigen has not been determined. No base quality values were provided; no much bigger clone lies one nucleotide off. Study-wide findings and limitations: In peripheral blood, the disease-linked clones were found at relatively low frequencies and had a CD8+ phenotype. A TCR beta motif of about eight highly homologous amino acid variants appeared characteristic of blood from ankylosing spondylitis patients. According to the report, matched synovial fluid samples from ankylosing spondylitis patients were significantly enriched for the disease-linked clones. Some motif variants had previously been reported in the synovial fluid and blood of reactive arthritis patients, which suggests shared mechanisms of disease initiation.

Sequencing took place on an Illumina HiSeq 2500. Quantitative 5'-RACE with molecular barcodes was the method used to prepare the TCR beta libraries. Concerning the study's data processing: Disease-linked TCR variants were identified with a new computational method built on a probabilistic model of VDJ rearrangement. The raw public reads went through TCRdb reprocessing: fastp at Q25, MiXCR clone calling, in-frame beta chains kept. Each CDR3 protein gets just one entry, which takes the most common genes and DNA from the rows behind it. The authors' filters were not applied to this entry. The sample table shows tens of thousands of distinct CDR3 sequences, and 2.5% to 3% are seen once. The ten largest clones represent about 7.4% of the sample. The germline V gene yields SGDLS for CDR1 and YYNGEE for CDR2. V and J are trimmed by 3 bases and 1 base, and the gene matches miss 4 bases of the junction. The cysteine opens and the phenylalanine closes a CDR3 of 16 amino acids. Here the CDR3 DNA is all that survives: 48 bases in frame from base 1.

The sample was blood, either unsorted or a sorted T cell fraction (not recorded which). The rearrangement combines TRBV9 with TRBJ2-2, with 9 junctional bases fitting TRBD1. This TCR derives from a female donor with ankylosing spondylitis or in good health (not recorded which). The DNA sequence is TGTGCCAGCAGCGCTACGGGACAGGGGAACACCGGGGAGCTGTTTTTT. It translates as CASSATGQGNTGELFF.